The entry below gives a single T cell receptor beta chain sequence along with its context. Original processing notes: Researchers report that nucleated cell counts were estimated from reference gene primer amplification. Profiled with immunoSEQ multiplex PCR; TCRdb holds only in-frame clones, not every one. The V and J calls and the clone size are those of that table, but D and trimming were determined from the DNA. This sample carries almost 35,000 clones, 70% to 80% of them seen once, and the ten largest clones take roughly 31%. These data come from a study of blood T cell repertoires in COVID-19. Study details: Samples taken during acute and convalescent COVID-19 were collected in the United States, Italy and Spain.

Germline lookup yields CDR1 SQVTM and CDR2 ANQGSEA. V gave up 6 bases and J gave up 5 bases; unmatched junction bases: 6. This CDR3 region has 14 residues. This rearrangement joins TRBV29-1 to TRBJ1-6, with 8 bases matching TRBD1. The receptor was derived from an elderly man with acute or convalescent COVID-19. The sample consisted of peripheral blood. The CDR3 DNA reads as TGCAGCGTCAAGAAGGACAGGGATAATTCACCCCTCCACTTT. This codes for CSVKKDRDNSPLHF.